This TCR beta chain comes out of a study of blood T cell repertoires in COVID-19. Study-wide background: Acute-phase and convalescent COVID-19 samples originated in the United States, Italy and Spain. From T cells, B-cell-depleted T cells, or PBMCs came the material, which was cDNA or gDNA.

TCRdb keeps only in-frame clones here, not all; method: immunoSEQ multiplex PCR. The sample has roughly 260,000 clones; about nine tenths are singletons. This clone was counted once. This CDR3 comprises 17 residues. Trimming removed 1 base from V and 4 bases from J, with 17 bases in between. The germline V gene has CDR1 MGHRA and CDR2 YSYEKL. The sequence was obtained from a person between 18 and 30 years old with COVID-19, enrolled during active disease. V and J are TRBV4-1 and TRBJ2-1; a weak D match, TRBD2 (6 bases). Sequencing input: peripheral blood. The CDR3 DNA reads as TGCGCCAGCAGCCAAGTACGGCGCAGGGAGGTATACAATGAGCAGTTCTTC. Translation gives CASSQVRRREVYNEQFF.